Sequencing of this T cell receptor beta chain was carried out in a study of blood T cell repertoires in COVID-19. Background on the study: Acute-phase and convalescent COVID-19 samples originated in the United States, Italy and Spain. PBMCs, B-cell-depleted T cells, or T cells were the source of the cDNA or gDNA that made up the material.

The CDR3 runs 18 residues. V lost 2 bases and J lost 2; bases outside the gene matches: 11. Germline V gene lookup returns CDR1 SGHRS and CDR2 YFSETQ. Authors' methods: Amplification from reference gene primers served as the basis for estimated nucleated cell counts. Sequencing was performed with immunoSEQ multiplex PCR; in TCRdb, only in-frame clones are kept and a portion is missing. The D gene and trimming were derived from the DNA, and the V and J assignments and clone size from that table. The sample has around 120,000 clones; over 80% are singletons. This sequence joins TRBV5-1 and TRBJ2-3; 10 bases line up with TRBD2. The receptor's source is a man between 65 and 80 years old with acute or convalescent COVID-19. What was sequenced was peripheral blood. The CDR3 reads CASSFSGGLAGDTDTQYF. The CDR3 DNA follows: TGCGCCAGCAGCTTCTCCGGAGGGCTAGCGGGGGACACAGATACGCAGTATTTT.